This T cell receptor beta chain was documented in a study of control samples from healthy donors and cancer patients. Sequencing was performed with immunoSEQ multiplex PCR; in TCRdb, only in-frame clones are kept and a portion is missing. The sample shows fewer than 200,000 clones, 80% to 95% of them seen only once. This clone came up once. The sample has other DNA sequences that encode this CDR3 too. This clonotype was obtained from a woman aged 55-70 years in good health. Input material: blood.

DNA of the CDR3: TGTGCCAGCAGCCTCGGACAGGGGGCTGAAGCTTTCTTT. Its protein is CASSLGQGAEAFF. This chain uses TRBV7-3 with TRBJ1-1; TRBD1 aligns across 10 bases. V shed 5 bases and J 6 bases; nucleotides not matched to a gene: 3. The CDR3 consists of 13 residues. Germline CDR1 and CDR2: SGHTA and FQGTGA.